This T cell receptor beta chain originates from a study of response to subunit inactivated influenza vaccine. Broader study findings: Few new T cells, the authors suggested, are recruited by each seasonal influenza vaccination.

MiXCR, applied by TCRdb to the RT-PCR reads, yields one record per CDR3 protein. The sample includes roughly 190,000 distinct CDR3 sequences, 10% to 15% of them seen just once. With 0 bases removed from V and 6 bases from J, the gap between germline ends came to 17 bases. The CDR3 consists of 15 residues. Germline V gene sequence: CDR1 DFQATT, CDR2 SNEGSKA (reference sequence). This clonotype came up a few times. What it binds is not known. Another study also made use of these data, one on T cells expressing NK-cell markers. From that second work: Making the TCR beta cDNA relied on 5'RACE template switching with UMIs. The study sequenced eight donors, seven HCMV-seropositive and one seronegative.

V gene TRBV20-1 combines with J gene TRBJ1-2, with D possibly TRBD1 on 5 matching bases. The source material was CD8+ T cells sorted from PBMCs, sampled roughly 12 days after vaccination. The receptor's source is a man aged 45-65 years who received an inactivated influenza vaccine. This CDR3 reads CSAREGRGWGDGYTF. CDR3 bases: TGCAGTGCTAGAGAGGGAAGGGGTTGGGGGGATGGCTACACCTTC.